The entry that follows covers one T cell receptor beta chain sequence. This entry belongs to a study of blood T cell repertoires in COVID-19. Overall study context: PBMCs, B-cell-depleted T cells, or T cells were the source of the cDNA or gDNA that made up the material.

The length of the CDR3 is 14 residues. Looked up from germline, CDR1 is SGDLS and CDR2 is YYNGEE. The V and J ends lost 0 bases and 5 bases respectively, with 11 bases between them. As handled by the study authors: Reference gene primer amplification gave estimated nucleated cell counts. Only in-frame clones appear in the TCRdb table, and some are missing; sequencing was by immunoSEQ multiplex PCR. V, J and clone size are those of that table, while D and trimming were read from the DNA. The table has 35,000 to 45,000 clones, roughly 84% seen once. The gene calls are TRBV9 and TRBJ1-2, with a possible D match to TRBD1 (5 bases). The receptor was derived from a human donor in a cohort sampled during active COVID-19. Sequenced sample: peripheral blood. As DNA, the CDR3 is TGTGCCAGCAGCGTAGGGGGGACTGATTATGGCTACACCTTC. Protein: CASSVGGTDYGYTF.